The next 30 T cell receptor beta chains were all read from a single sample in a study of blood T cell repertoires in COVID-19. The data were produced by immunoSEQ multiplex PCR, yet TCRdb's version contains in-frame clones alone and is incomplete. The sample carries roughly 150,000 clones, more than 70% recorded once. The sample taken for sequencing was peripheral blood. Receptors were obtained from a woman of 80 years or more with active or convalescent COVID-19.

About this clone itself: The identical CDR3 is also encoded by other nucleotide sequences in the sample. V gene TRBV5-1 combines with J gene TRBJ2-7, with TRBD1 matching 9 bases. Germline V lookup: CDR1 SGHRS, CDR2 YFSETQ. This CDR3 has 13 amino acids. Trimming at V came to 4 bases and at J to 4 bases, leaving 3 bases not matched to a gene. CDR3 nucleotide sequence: TGCGCCAGCAGCACAGGACAGGGGTACGAGCAGTACTTC. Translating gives CASSTGQGYEQYF. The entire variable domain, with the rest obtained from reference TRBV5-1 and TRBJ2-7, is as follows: KAGVTQTPRYLIKTRGQQVTLSCSPISGHRSVSWYQQTPGQGLQFLFEYFSETQRNKGNFPGRFSGRQFSNSRSEMNVSTLELGDSALYLCASSTGQGYEQYFGPGTRLTVT.

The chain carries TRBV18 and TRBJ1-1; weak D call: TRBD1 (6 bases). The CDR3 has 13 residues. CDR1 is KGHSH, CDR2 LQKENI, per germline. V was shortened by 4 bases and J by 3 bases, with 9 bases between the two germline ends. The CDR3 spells CASSRDKDTEAFF. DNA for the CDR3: TGTGCCAGCTCACGGGACAAAGACACTGAAGCTTTCTTT.

DNA for the CDR3: TGTGCCAGCAGCTTGACCGGAGAAGAGTGTGAGCAGTACTTC. Protein product: CASSLTGEECEQYF. The chain uses TRBV7-7 and TRBJ2-7; D gene unclear. Deletions cut 3 bases from V and 7 bases from J, with 16 bases between. Germline CDR1 reads SSHAT; CDR2 reads FNYEAQ (reference sequence). The CDR3 has 14 residues.

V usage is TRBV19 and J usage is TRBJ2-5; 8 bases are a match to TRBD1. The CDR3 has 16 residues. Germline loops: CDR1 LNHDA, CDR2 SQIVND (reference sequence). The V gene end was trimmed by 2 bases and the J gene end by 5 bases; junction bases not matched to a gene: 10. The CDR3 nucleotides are TGTGCCAGTAGTATAAGGGCGCCCCAGGGGGCCGAGACCCAGTACTTC. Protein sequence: CASSIRAPQGAETQYF.

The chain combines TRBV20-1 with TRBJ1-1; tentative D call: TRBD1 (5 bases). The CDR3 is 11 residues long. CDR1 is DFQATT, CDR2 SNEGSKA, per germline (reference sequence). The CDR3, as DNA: TGCCTGATCACAGGTACCGCGGCAGCTTTCTTT. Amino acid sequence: CLITGTAAAFF.

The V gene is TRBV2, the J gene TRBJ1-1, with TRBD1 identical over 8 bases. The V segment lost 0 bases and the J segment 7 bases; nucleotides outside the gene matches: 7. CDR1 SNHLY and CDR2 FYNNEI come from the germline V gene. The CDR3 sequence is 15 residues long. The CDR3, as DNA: TGTGCCAGCAGTGAAGCGAAAGGGACAGGAGTTGAAGCTTTCTTT. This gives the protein CASSEAKGTGVEAFF. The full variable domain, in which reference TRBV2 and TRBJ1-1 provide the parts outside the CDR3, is EPEVTQTPSHQVTQMGQEVILRCVPISNHLYFYWYRQILGQKVEFLVSFYNNEISEKSEIFDDQFSVERPDGSNFTLKIRSTKLEDSAMYFCASSEAKGTGVEAFFGQGTRLTVV.

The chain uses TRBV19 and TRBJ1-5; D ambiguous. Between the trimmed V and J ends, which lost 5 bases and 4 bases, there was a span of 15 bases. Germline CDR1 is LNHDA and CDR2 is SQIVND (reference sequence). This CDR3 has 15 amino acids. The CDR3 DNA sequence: TGTGCCAGTAGTGTCGGTGGTGGAGGGAATCAGCCCCAGCATTTT. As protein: CASSVGGGGNQPQHF.

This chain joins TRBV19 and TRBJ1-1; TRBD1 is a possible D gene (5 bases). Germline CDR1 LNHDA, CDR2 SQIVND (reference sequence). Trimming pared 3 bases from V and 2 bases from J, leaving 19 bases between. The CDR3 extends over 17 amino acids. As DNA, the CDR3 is TGTGCCAGTAGTATTCGGGGGGGATCCGGAGGAAACACTGAAGCTTTCTTT. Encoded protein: CASSIRGGSGGNTEAFF.

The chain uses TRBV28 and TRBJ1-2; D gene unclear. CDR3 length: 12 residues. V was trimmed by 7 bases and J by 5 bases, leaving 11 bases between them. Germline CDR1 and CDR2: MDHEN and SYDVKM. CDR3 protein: CASTKTEYGYTF. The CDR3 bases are TGTGCCAGCACAAAGACTGAATATGGCTACACCTTC.

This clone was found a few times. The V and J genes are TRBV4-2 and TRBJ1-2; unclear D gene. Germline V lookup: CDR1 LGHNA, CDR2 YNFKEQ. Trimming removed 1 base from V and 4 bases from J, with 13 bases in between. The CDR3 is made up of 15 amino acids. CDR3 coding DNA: TGTGCCAGCAGCCAAGCAAAAACAGAAGTCTATGGCTACACCTTC. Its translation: CASSQAKTEVYGYTF.

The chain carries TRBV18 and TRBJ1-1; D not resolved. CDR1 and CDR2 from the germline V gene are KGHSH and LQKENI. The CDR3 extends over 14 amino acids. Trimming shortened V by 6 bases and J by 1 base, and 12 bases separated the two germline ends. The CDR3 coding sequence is TGTGCCAGCTCTAGAGGCTCGGAGAACACTGAAGCTTTCTTT. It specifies CASSRGSENTEAFF. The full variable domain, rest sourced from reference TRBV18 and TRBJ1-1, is NAGVMQNPRHLVRRRGQEARLRCSPMKGHSHVYWYRQLPEEGLKFMVYLQKENIIDESGMPKERFSAEFPKEGPSILRIQQVVRGDSAAYFCASSRGSENTEAFFGQGTRLTVV.

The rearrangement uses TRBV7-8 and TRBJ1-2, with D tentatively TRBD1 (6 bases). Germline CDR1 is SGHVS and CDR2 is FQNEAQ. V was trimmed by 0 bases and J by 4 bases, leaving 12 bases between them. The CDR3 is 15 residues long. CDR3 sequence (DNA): TGTGCCAGCAGCTTAGCGCCGGGGGGCGTCTATGGCTACACCTTC. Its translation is CASSLAPGGVYGYTF. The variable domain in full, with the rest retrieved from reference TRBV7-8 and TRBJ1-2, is GAGVSQSPRYKVAKRGQDVALRCDPISGHVSLFWYQQALGQGPEFLTYFQNEAQLDKSGLPSDRFFAERPEGSVSTLKIQRTQQEDSAVYLCASSLAPGGVYGYTFGSGTRLTVV.

The CDR3 loop reads CASTQGPSEQFF. The DNA of the CDR3 is TGTGCCAGTACCCAGGGGCCTAGTGAGCAGTTCTTC. This sequence joins TRBV19 and TRBJ2-1, with D possibly matching TRBD1 (6 bases). CDR1 and CDR2 (germline): LNHDA, SQIVND (reference sequence). V was trimmed by 7 bases and J by 9 bases, leaving 13 bases between them. The CDR3 contains 12 residues.

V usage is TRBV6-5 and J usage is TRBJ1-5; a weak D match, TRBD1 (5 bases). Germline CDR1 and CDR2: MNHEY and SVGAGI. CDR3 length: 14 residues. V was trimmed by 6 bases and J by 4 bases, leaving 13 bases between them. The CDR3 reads CASSPRGQNQPQHF. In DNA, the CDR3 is TGTGCCAGCAGCCCAAGGGGCCAGAATCAGCCCCAGCATTTT.

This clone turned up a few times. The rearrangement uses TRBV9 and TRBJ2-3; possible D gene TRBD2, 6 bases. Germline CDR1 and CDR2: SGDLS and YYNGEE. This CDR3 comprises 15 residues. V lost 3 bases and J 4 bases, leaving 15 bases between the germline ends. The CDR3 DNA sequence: TGTGCCAGCAGCGCCACTAGCACTCTCGCAGATACGCAGTATTTT. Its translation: CASSATSTLADTQYF. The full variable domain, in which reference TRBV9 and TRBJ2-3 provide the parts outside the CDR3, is DSGVTQTPKHLITATGQRVTLRCSPRSGDLSVYWYQQSLDQGLQFLIQYYNGEERAKGNILERFSAQQFPDLHSELNLSSLELGDSALYFCASSATSTLADTQYFGPGTRLTVL.

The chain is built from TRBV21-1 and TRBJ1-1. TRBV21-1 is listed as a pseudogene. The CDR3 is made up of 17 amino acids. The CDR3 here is CASRLTPELCNDTEAFF. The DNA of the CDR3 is TGTGCCAGCAGACTTACTCCCGAATTATGTAACGACACTGAAGCTTTCTTT.

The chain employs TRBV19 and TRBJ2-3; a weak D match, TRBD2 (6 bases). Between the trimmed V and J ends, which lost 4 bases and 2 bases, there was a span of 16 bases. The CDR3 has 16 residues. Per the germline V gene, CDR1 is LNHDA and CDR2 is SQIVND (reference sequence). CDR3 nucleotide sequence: TGTGCCAGTAGTACCCTCTCAGGAGGGTACACAGATACGCAGTATTTT. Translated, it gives CASSTLSGGYTDTQYF.

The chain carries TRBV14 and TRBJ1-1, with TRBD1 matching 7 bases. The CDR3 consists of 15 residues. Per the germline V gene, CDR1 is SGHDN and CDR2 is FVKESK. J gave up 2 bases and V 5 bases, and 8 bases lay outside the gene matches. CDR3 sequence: CASSVRTGINTEAFF. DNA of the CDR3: TGTGCCAGCAGCGTCCGGACAGGAATAAACACTGAAGCTTTCTTT.

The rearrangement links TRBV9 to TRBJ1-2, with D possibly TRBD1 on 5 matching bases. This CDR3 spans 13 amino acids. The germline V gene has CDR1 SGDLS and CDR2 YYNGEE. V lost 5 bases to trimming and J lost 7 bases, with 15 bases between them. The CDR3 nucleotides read TGTGCCAGCAGTCCGGGGGGAGGTCCTGGCTACACCTTC. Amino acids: CASSPGGGPGYTF.

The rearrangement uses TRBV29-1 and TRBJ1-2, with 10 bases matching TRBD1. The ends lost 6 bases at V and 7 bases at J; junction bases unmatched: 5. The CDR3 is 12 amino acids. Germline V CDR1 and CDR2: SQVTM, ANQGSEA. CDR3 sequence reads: CSVSTGGGGYTF. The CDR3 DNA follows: TGCAGCGTCTCGACAGGGGGCGGTGGCTACACCTTC.

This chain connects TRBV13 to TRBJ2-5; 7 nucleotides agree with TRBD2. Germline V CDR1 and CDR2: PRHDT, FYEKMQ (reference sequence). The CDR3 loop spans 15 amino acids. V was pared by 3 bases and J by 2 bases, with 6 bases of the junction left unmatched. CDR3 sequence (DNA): TGTGCCAGCAGCTTCCTGTCGCGGGAGCAAGAGACCCAGTACTTC. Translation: CASSFLSREQETQYF.

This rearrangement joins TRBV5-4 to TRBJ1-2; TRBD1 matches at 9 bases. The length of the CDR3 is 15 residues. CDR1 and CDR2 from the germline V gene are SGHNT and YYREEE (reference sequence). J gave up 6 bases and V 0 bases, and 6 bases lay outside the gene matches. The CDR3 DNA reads TGTGCCAGCAGCTTGGTTCAACAGGGGGCCGATGGCTACACCTTC. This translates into CASSLVQQGADGYTF.

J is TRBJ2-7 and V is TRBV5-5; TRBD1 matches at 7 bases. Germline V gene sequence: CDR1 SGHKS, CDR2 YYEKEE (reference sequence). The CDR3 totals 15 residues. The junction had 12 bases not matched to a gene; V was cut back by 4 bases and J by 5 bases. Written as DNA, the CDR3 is TGTGCCAGCAGCGCCCCCCGGACAGGCAGGGACGAGCAGTACTTC. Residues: CASSAPRTGRDEQYF.

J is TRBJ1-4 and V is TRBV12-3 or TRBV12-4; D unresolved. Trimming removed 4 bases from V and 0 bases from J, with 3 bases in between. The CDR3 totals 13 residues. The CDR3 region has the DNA TGTGCCAGCAGTTCCGCAACTAATGAAAAACTGTTTTTT. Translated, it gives CASSSATNEKLFF.

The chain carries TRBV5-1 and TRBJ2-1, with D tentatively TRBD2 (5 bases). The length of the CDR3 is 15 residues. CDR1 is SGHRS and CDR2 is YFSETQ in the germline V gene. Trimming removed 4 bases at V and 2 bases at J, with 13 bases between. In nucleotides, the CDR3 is TGCGCCAGCAGCCTGCGGGTGGGCACCTACAATGAGCAGTTCTTC. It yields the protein CASSLRVGTYNEQFF.

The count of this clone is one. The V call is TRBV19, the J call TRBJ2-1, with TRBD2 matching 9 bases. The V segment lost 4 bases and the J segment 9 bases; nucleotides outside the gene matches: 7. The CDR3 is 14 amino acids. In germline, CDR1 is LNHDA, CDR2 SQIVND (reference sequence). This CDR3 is CASSTLAGASEQFF. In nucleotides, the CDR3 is TGTGCCAGTAGTACTTTAGCGGGAGCGTCTGAGCAGTTCTTC.

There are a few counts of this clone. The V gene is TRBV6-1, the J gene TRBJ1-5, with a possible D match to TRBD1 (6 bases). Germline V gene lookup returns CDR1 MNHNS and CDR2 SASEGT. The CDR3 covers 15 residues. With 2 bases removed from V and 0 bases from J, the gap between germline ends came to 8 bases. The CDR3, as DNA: TGTGCCAGCAGTGAATGGGACAATAGCAATCAGCCCCAGCATTTT. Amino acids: CASSEWDNSNQPQHF.

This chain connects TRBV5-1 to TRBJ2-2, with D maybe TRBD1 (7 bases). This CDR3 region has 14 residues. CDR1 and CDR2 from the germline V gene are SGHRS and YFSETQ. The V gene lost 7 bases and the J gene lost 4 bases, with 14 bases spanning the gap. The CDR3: CASGGTESTGELFF. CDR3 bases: TGCGCCAGCGGCGGGACAGAATCCACCGGGGAGCTGTTTTTT.

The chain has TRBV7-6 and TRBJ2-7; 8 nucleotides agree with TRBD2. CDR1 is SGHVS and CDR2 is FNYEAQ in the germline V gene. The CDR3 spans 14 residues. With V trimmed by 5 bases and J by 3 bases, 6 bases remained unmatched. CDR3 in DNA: TGTGCCAGCAGCCCCAGCGGGAGACACTACGAGCAGTACTTC. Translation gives CASSPSGRHYEQYF. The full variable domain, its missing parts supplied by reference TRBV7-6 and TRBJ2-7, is GAGVSQSPRYKVTKRGQDVALRCDPISGHVSLYWYRQALGQGPEFLTYFNYEAQQDKSGLPNDRFSAERPEGSISTLTIQRTEQRDSAMYRCASSPSGRHYEQYFGPGTRLTVT.

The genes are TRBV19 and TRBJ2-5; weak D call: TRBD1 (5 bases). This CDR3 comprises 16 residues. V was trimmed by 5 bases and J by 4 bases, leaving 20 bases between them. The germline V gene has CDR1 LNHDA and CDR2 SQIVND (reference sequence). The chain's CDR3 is CASSAPGRDGAETQYF. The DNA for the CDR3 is TGTGCCAGTAGTGCCCCTGGCAGGGATGGGGCAGAGACCCAGTACTTC.